This is a list of T cell receptor beta chains from one sample in a study of blood T cell repertoires in COVID-19. Assay: immunoSEQ multiplex PCR; the TCRdb copy retains only in-frame clones and omits some. Of 60,000 to 80,000 clones in the sample, roughly 80% were seen once. Sequencing was carried out using PBMCs or T cells enriched from blood (not recorded which). The receptor set was obtained from a woman aged 40 to 50 with acute COVID-19. Each CDR3 is given with its conserved first and last residue. A D gene is named only where the DNA matches it firmly. Clone size, where shown, is once, few, many, or a class for clones that have expanded.

clone_size	v_call	d_call	j_call	cdr3_nt	cdr3_aa
few	TRBV29-1	NA	TRBJ2-2	TGCAGCGTCGTCGGAGGGGGCATCACCGGGGAGCTGTTTTTT	CSVVGGGITGELFF
NA	TRBV6-6	TRBD1	TRBJ1-4	TGTGCCAGCAGCTACCTGCTTTATTTGGCGGGACAGGGATCAACTAATGAAAAACTGTTTTTT	CASSYLLYLAGQGSTNEKLFF
NA	TRBV5-6	TRBD1	TRBJ1-6	TGTGCCAGCGCACTGTACCGGGACAGATTAAATTCACCCCTCCACTTT	CASALYRDRLNSPLHF
NA	TRBV6-5	TRBD1	TRBJ2-1	TGTGCCAGCAGCCGGCTCACAGGGGGTGCGTTCTTC	CASSRLTGGAFF
NA	TRBV10-2	NA	TRBJ2-3	TGCGCCAGCAGTGAGTCGACTTCCGGCACAGATACGCAGTATTTT	CASSESTSGTDTQYF
once	TRBV19	TRBD1	TRBJ2-2	TGTGCCAGTAGTCCGGGACAGGGGGCGGGCGGGGAGCTGTTTTTT	CASSPGQGAGGELFF
NA	TRBV2	NA	TRBJ1-1	TGTGCCAGCAGCCAATACGGTGGGAACACTGAAGCTTTCTTT	CASSQYGGNTEAFF
NA	TRBV5-8	TRBD1	TRBJ1-1	TGTGCCAGCAGCTTGGCAGGGGGCCTAAACACTGAAGCTTTCTTT	CASSLAGGLNTEAFF
NA	TRBV10-3	TRBD2	TRBJ2-1	TGTGCCATCAGTCCCACCATCACTAGCGGCTACAATGAGCAGTTCTTC	CAISPTITSGYNEQFF
NA	TRBV19	NA	TRBJ1-1	TGTGCCAGTAGCTTACAGGGTCGAAGCACTGAAGCTTTCTTT	CASSLQGRSTEAFF
once	TRBV3-1/TRBV3-2	TRBD1	TRBJ2-1	TGTGCCAGCAGCCAAGGACCGACAGGGGCGAATGAGCAGTTCTTC	CASSQGPTGANEQFF
once	TRBV5-8	TRBD1	TRBJ1-4	TGTGCCAGCAGCTTGGTAGGGACAGGAGGTGAAAAACTGTTTTTT	CASSLVGTGGEKLFF
NA	TRBV3-1/TRBV3-2	NA	TRBJ1-5	TGTGCCAGCAGCCGTATGAACCTTCGTGTGGTCGGGCAGCCCCAGCATTTT	CASSRMNLRVVGQPQHF
few	TRBV3-1/TRBV3-2	NA	TRBJ1-5	TGTGCCAGCAGCCCCAGCTCGCGGGATCAGCCCCAGCATTTT	CASSPSSRDQPQHF
NA	TRBV7-9	NA	TRBJ2-2	TGTGCCAGCAGCCGCGGGACAGCGAACACCGGGGAGCTGTTTTTT	CASSRGTANTGELFF
NA	TRBV7-3	NA	TRBJ2-7	TGTGCCAGCAGCTCCACAGGGGAGGACGAGCAGTACTTC	CASSSTGEDEQYF